Listed below are T cell receptor beta chains from one sample, sequenced in a study of early T cells in non-severe SARS-CoV-2 infection. From the 5' RACE reads, TCRdb called clonotypes with MiXCR, one entry per CDR3 protein. Among roughly 29,000 distinct CDR3 sequences listed, 5.3% were seen once. The sequenced sample consisted of whole blood. The receptors stem from an adult who was a healthcare worker with PCR-confirmed SARS-CoV-2 infection or an uninfected control (not recorded which). Each CDR3 is given with its conserved first and last residue. The D gene is left open where the match is weak. A row's size may be missing; if present it is once, few, many or a size class.

V gene: TRBV12-3/TRBV12-4
clone size: -
J gene: TRBJ1-5
D gene: -
CDR3 DNA: TGTGCCAGCAGTTTAGGCGGACTTCTTTTACAGAATCAGCCCCAGCATTTT
CDR3 protein: CASSLGGLLLQNQPQHF

V gene: TRBV10-3
clone size: many
J gene: TRBJ1-2
D gene: -
CDR3 DNA: TGTGCCATCAGTGAGTCAGGGGACTACTATGGCTACACCTTC
CDR3 protein: CAISESGDYYGYTF

V gene: TRBV28
clone size: many
J gene: TRBJ1-1
D gene: TRBD1
CDR3 DNA: TGTGCCAGCAGTCAGACAGGGTTACCCTTTGAAGCTTTCTTT
CDR3 protein: CASSQTGLPFEAFF

V gene: TRBV11-2
clone size: many
J gene: TRBJ2-7
D gene: TRBD1
CDR3 DNA: TGTGCCAGCAGCTTCGCGGGACAGGGCTACGAGCAGTACTTC
CDR3 protein: CASSFAGQGYEQYF

V gene: TRBV12-3/TRBV12-4
clone size: many
J gene: TRBJ1-5
D gene: -
CDR3 DNA: TGTGCCAGCAGCCCCATCTCTTACAATCAGCCCCAGCATTTT
CDR3 protein: CASSPISYNQPQHF

V gene: TRBV5-1
clone size: -
J gene: TRBJ1-4
D gene: TRBD1
CDR3 DNA: TGCGCCAGCAGCTTTTCAGGGGGCGTGAATGAAAAACTGTTTTTT
CDR3 protein: CASSFSGGVNEKLFF

V gene: TRBV12-3/TRBV12-4
clone size: many
J gene: TRBJ2-1
D gene: -
CDR3 DNA: TGTGCCAGCAGCTCTTTCAGTGAGCAGTTCTTC
CDR3 protein: CASSSFSEQFF

V gene: TRBV15
clone size: many
J gene: TRBJ1-1
D gene: -
CDR3 DNA: TGTGCCACCAGCAGAGATCAGGCAGCCACTGAAGCTTTCTTT
CDR3 protein: CATSRDQAATEAFF

V gene: TRBV29-1
clone size: many
J gene: TRBJ2-7
D gene: -
CDR3 DNA: TGCAGCGTTGAGGGGAAGCACCCCTACGAGCAGTACTTC
CDR3 protein: CSVEGKHPYEQYF

V gene: TRBV4-1
clone size: many
J gene: TRBJ2-5
D gene: -
CDR3 DNA: TGCGCCAGCAGCCAAGAAGCGGACTGGGGACAAGAGACCCAGTACTTC
CDR3 protein: CASSQEADWGQETQYF

V gene: TRBV7-9
clone size: many
J gene: TRBJ1-2
D gene: TRBD1
CDR3 DNA: TGTGCCAGCAGCCCGTCAGGACAGGGGTATGGCTACACCTTC
CDR3 protein: CASSPSGQGYGYTF

V gene: TRBV5-6
clone size: many
J gene: TRBJ1-5
D gene: TRBD1
CDR3 DNA: TGTGCCAGCAGCTGGACAGGGGTCAATCAGCCCCAGCATTTT
CDR3 protein: CASSWTGVNQPQHF

V gene: TRBV7-9
clone size: many
J gene: TRBJ2-1
D gene: TRBD2
CDR3 DNA: TGTGCCAGCAGCGATGTTAGCGGGAGAGCCAACAATGAGCAGTTCTTC
CDR3 protein: CASSDVSGRANNEQFF

V gene: TRBV18
clone size: -
J gene: TRBJ2-1
D gene: TRBD2
CDR3 DNA: TGTGCCAGCTCACCATCGACGGCGGGAGACTACAATGAGCAGTTCTTC
CDR3 protein: CASSPSTAGDYNEQFF

V gene: TRBV6-2/TRBV6-3
clone size: medium-sized
J gene: TRBJ1-1
D gene: -
CDR3 DNA: TGTGCCAGCAGTTACGCAGACAGAAGGGCTTTCTTT
CDR3 protein: CASSYADRRAFF

V gene: TRBV10-3
clone size: few
J gene: TRBJ2-7
D gene: -
CDR3 DNA: TGTGCCATCAGATCTGGACGGCGTAGTACCGGCTACGAGCAGTACTTC
CDR3 protein: CAIRSGRRSTGYEQYF

V gene: TRBV10-3
clone size: many
J gene: TRBJ2-3
D gene: -
CDR3 DNA: TGTGCCATCCTGGGGGCTGGCACAGATACGCAGTATTTT
CDR3 protein: CAILGAGTDTQYF

V gene: TRBV7-9
clone size: many
J gene: TRBJ2-5
D gene: -
CDR3 DNA: TGTGCCAGCAGCTTAGAAAACAGCCAAGAGACCCAGTACTTC
CDR3 protein: CASSLENSQETQYF

V gene: TRBV20-1
clone size: -
J gene: TRBJ2-7
D gene: -
CDR3 DNA: TGCAGTGCTCCGGGGACGGCCGGCTCCTACGAGCAGTACTTC
CDR3 protein: CSAPGTAGSYEQYF

V gene: TRBV7-9
clone size: many
J gene: TRBJ2-6
D gene: TRBD2
CDR3 DNA: TGTGCCAGCAGCCCCCTAACTAGCGGGAGGAGTCCTGGGGCCAACGTCCTGACTTTC
CDR3 protein: CASSPLTSGRSPGANVLTF

V gene: TRBV4-3
clone size: many
J gene: TRBJ1-2
D gene: -
CDR3 DNA: TGCGCCAGCAGCCAAGATATAGGAAACTATGGCTACACCTTC
CDR3 protein: CASSQDIGNYGYTF

V gene: TRBV7-2
clone size: few
J gene: TRBJ2-5
D gene: -
CDR3 DNA: TGTGCCAGCAGCGTACAGGGAGGGGAGACCCAGTACTTC
CDR3 protein: CASSVQGGETQYF

V gene: TRBV5-5
clone size: few
J gene: TRBJ2-1
D gene: -
CDR3 DNA: TGTGCCAGCAGGTTCGCCGCTGTTGCCTACAATGAGCAGTTCTTC
CDR3 protein: CASRFAAVAYNEQFF

V gene: TRBV4-2
clone size: many
J gene: TRBJ2-7
D gene: -
CDR3 DNA: TGTGCCAGCAGCCAAGATAATCCTCACGAGCAGTACTTC
CDR3 protein: CASSQDNPHEQYF

V gene: TRBV7-4
clone size: many
J gene: TRBJ2-7
D gene: -
CDR3 DNA: TGTGCCATCCTCCCCTCGGGTACCCACGAGCAGTACTTC
CDR3 protein: CAILPSGTHEQYF

V gene: TRBV24-1
clone size: many
J gene: TRBJ2-2
D gene: -
CDR3 DNA: TGTGCCACCAGTGATTTGCAGCCAGGGCGGGTTTCCACCGGGGAGCTGTTTTTT
CDR3 protein: CATSDLQPGRVSTGELFF

V gene: TRBV10-2
clone size: many
J gene: TRBJ1-5
D gene: -
CDR3 DNA: TGCGCCAGCTCACACGGGGGCAATCAGCCCCAGCATTTT
CDR3 protein: CASSHGGNQPQHF

V gene: TRBV29-1
clone size: many
J gene: TRBJ1-1
D gene: -
CDR3 DNA: TGCAGCGTTGAAGATAGGGGCTTTACGGCTTTCTTT
CDR3 protein: CSVEDRGFTAFF

V gene: TRBV24-1
clone size: many
J gene: TRBJ2-3
D gene: -
CDR3 DNA: TGTGCCACCAGTGATTTGGCCTCTCCTAGCACAGATACGCAGTATTTT
CDR3 protein: CATSDLASPSTDTQYF

V gene: TRBV6-1
clone size: many
J gene: TRBJ1-4
D gene: -
CDR3 DNA: TGTGCCAGCAGTGAAGGAGGGAAAAAACTGTTTTTT
CDR3 protein: CASSEGGKKLFF

V gene: TRBV27
clone size: many
J gene: TRBJ2-7
D gene: TRBD2
CDR3 DNA: TGTGCCAGCAGTCCGATCGGGGGGGCTCGATCTGTCGAGCAGTACTTC
CDR3 protein: CASSPIGGARSVEQYF

V gene: TRBV2
clone size: many
J gene: TRBJ1-2
D gene: -
CDR3 DNA: TGTGCCAGCAAGGGGATACAGGGTGCGAAGGGCTACACCTTC
CDR3 protein: CASKGIQGAKGYTF

V gene: TRBV28
clone size: few
J gene: TRBJ2-7
D gene: -
CDR3 DNA: TGTGCCAGCACCCTGACAGCCTCCTACGAGCAGTACTTC
CDR3 protein: CASTLTASYEQYF

V gene: TRBV14
clone size: many
J gene: TRBJ1-1
D gene: -
CDR3 DNA: TGTGCCAGCAGCCAAGAGGGTAGCTGGGGGCTGGCGGACACTGAAGCTTTCTTT
CDR3 protein: CASSQEGSWGLADTEAFF

V gene: TRBV4-3
clone size: -
J gene: TRBJ2-7
D gene: -
CDR3 DNA: TGCGCCAGCAGCCAAGATAGCCAGGGGTCCCTCTACGAGCAGTACTTC
CDR3 protein: CASSQDSQGSLYEQYF

V gene: TRBV6-2/TRBV6-3
clone size: -
J gene: TRBJ2-5
D gene: -
CDR3 DNA: TGTGCCAGCAGTTACTCGAAGGTCAGCGGAAAAGAGACCCAGTACTTC
CDR3 protein: CASSYSKVSGKETQYF

V gene: TRBV5-1
clone size: many
J gene: TRBJ2-1
D gene: TRBD2
CDR3 DNA: TGCGCCAGCAGCTTGGATGGTAGCGGGAGTCACAATGAGCAGTTCTTC
CDR3 protein: CASSLDGSGSHNEQFF